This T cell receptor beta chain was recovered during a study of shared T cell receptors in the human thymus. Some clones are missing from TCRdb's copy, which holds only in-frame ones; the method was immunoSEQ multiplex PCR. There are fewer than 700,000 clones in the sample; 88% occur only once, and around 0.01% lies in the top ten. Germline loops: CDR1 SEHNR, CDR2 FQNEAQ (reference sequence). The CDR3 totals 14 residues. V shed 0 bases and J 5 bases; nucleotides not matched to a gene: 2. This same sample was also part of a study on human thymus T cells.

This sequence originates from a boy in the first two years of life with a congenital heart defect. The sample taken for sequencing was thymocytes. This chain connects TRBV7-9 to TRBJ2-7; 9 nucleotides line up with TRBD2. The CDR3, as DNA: TGTGCCAGCAGCTTAGCTAGCGGGAGTAACGAGCAGTACTTC. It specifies CASSLASGSNEQYF.